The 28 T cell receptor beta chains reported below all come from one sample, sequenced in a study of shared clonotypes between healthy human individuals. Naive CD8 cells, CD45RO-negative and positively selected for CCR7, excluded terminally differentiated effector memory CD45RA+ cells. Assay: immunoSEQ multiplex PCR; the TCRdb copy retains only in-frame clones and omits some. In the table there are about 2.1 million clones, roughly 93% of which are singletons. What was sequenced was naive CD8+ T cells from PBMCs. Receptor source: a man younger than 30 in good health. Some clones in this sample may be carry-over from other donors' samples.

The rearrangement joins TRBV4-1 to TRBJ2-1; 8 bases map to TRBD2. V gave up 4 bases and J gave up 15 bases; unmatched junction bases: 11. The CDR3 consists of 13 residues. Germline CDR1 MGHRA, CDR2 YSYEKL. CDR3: CASSRVLERELFF. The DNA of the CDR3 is TGCGCCAGCAGCCGAGTCCTAGAGCGGGAGTTGTTCTTC.

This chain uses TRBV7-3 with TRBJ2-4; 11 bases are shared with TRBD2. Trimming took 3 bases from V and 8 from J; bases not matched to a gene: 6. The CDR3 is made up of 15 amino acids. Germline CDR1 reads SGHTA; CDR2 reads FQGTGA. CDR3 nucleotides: TGTGCCAGCAGCTTTAGCGGGAGGGCTTCTGACATTCAGTACTTC. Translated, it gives CASSFSGRASDIQYF.

CDR3 loop: CASSPSQGFTYGYTF. Written as DNA, the CDR3 is TGTGCCAGCAGCCCTAGTCAGGGTTTCACCTATGGCTACACCTTC. V gene TRBV11-2 combines with J gene TRBJ1-2; TRBD1 might be the D (5 bases). CDR1 and CDR2 (germline): SGHAT, FQNNGV. The length of the CDR3 is 15 residues. The V end lost 5 bases, the J end lost 4 bases, and 17 bases lay between the germline ends.

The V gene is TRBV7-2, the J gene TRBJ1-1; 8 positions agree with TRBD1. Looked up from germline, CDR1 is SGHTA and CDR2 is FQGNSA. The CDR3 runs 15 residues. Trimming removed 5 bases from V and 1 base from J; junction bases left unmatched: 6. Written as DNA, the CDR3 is TGTGCCAGCAGCGGTCGGACAGGGCGGAACACTGAAGCTTTCTTT. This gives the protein CASSGRTGRNTEAFF.

CDR3 sequence (DNA): TGTGCCAGCAGCCTTCCGGAGTCGGGGACAGATACGCAGTATTTT. Translated: CASSLPESGTDTQYF. The V call is TRBV7-9, the J call TRBJ2-3, with D perhaps matching TRBD2 (5 bases). The V and J ends lost 5 bases and 3 bases respectively, with 15 bases between them. This CDR3 has 15 amino acids. The V gene's germline CDR1 is SEHNR and CDR2 FQNEAQ (reference sequence).

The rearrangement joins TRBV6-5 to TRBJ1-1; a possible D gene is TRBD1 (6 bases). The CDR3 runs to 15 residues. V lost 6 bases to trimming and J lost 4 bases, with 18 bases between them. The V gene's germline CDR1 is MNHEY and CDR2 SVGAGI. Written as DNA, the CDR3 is TGTGCCAGCAGCCACAGGGAGGTTGGGGTCACTGAAGCTTTCTTT. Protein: CASSHREVGVTEAFF.

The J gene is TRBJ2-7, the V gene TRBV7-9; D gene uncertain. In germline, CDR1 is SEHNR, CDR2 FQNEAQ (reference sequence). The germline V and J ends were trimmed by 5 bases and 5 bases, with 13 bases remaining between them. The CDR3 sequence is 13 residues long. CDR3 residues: CASSLQLVHEQYF. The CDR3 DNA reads TGTGCCAGCAGCCTGCAGTTGGTCCACGAGCAGTACTTC.

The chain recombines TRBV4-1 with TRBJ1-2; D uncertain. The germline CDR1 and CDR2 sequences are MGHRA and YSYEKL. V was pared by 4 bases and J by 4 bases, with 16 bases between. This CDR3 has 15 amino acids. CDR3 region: CASSLSEGSSYGYTF. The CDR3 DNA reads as TGCGCCAGCAGCCTTAGCGAAGGGAGCAGCTATGGCTACACCTTC.

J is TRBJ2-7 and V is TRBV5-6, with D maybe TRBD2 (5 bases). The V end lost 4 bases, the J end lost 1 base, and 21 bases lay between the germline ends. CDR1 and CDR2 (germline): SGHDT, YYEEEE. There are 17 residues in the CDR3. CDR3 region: CASSGGFEGVNSYEQYF. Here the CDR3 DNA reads TGTGCCAGCAGCGGAGGTTTCGAGGGAGTAAATTCCTACGAGCAGTACTTC. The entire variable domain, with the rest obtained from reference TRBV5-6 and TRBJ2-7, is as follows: DAGVTQSPTHLIKTRGQQVTLRCSPKSGHDTVSWYQQALGQGPQFIFQYYEEEERQRGNFPDRFSGHQFPNYSSELNVNALLLGDSALYLCASSGGFEGVNSYEQYFGPGTRLTVT.

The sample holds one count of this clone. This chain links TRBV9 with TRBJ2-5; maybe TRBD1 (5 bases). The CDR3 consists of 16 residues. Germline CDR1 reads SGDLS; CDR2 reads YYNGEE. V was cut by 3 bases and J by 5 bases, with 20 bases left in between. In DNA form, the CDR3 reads TGTGCCAGCAGCGGTTCATTCAGGGATCCTTTGGAGACCCAGTACTTC. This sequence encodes CASSGSFRDPLETQYF.

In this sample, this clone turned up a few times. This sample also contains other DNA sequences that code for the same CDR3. CDR3 in amino acids: CASSQDRYNQPQHF. CDR3 DNA sequence: TGCGCCAGCAGCCAGGACAGATACAATCAGCCCCAGCATTTT. V usage is TRBV4-3 and J usage is TRBJ1-5, with a tentative D call TRBD1 (6 bases). V was clipped by 3 bases and J by 3 bases, with 9 bases between them. The CDR3 has 14 amino acids. Germline lookup yields CDR1 LGHNA and CDR2 YSLEER.

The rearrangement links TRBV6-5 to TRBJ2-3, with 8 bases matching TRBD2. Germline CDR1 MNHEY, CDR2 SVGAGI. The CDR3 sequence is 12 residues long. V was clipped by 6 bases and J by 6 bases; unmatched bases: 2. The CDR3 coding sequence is TGTGCCAGCAGCCCGGGGGGGGATACGCAGTATTTT. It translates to CASSPGGDTQYF.

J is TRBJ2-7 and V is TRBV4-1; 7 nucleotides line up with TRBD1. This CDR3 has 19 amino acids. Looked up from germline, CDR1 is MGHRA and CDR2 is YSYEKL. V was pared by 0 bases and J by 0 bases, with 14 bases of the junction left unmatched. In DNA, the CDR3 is TGCGCCAGCAGCCAAGAGGGTGTCCAGGGGGTCCTAAGCTCCTACGAGCAGTACTTC. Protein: CASSQEGVQGVLSSYEQYF.

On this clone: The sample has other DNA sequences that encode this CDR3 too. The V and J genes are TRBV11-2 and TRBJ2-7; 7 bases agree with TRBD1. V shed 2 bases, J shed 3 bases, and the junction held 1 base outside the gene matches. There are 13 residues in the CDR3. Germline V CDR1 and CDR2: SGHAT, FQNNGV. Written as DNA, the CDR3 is TGTGCCAGCAGCTTAAGGGACAGCTACGAGCAGTACTTC. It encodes CASSLRDSYEQYF.

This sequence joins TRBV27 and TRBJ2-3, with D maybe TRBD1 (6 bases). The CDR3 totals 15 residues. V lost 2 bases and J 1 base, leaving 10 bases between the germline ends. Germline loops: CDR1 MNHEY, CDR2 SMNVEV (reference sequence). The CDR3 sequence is CASSLRGSRTDTQYF. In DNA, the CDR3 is TGTGCCAGCAGTTTAAGGGGGAGTCGCACAGATACGCAGTATTTT.

The CDR3 coding sequence is TGTGCCAGCAGCGTAGGCAGCGGGAGTGATTACGAGCAGTACTTC. Its protein is CASSVGSGSDYEQYF. The chain uses TRBV9 and TRBJ2-7, with 8 positions matching TRBD2. Germline V gives CDR1 SGDLS, CDR2 YYNGEE. The length of the CDR3 is 15 residues. V trimming: 0 bases; J trimming: 4 bases; junction bases outside the gene matches: 6.

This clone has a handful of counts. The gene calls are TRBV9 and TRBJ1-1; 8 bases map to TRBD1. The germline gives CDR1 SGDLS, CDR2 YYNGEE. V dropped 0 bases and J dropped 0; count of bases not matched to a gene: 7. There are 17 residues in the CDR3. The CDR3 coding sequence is TGTGCCAGCAGCGTAGCTCCCAGGGGGCAAGTGAACACTGAAGCTTTCTTT. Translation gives CASSVAPRGQVNTEAFF. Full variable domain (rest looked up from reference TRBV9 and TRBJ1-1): DSGVTQTPKHLITATGQRVTLRCSPRSGDLSVYWYQQSLDQGLQFLIQYYNGEERAKGNILERFSAQQFPDLHSELNLSSLELGDSALYFCASSVAPRGQVNTEAFFGQGTRLTVV.

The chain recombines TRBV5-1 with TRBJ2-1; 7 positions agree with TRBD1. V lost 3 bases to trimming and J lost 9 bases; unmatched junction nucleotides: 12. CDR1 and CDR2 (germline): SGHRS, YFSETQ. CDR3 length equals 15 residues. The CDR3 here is CASSWTGTEKGEQFF. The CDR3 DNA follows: TGCGCCAGCAGCTGGACCGGGACAGAGAAAGGTGAGCAGTTCTTC.

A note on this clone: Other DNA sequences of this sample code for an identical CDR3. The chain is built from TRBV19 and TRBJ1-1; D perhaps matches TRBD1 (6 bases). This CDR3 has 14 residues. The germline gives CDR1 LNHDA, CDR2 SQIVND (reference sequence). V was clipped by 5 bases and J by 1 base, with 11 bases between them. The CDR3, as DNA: TGTGCCAGTAGTCCTGGCAGGGGGAACACTGAAGCTTTCTTT. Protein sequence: CASSPGRGNTEAFF.

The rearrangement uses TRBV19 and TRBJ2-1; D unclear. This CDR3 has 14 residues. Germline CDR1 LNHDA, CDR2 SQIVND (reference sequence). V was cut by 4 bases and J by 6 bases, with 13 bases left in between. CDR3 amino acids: CASSRTWAANEQFF. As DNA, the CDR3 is TGTGCCAGTAGTAGGACGTGGGCCGCCAATGAGCAGTTCTTC.

The CDR3 loop reads CATSRGLAGVWGANVLTF. CDR3 bases: TGTGCCACCAGCAGGGGACTAGCGGGAGTTTGGGGGGCCAACGTCCTGACTTTC. The chain employs TRBV15 and TRBJ2-6; 14 bases line up with TRBD2. This CDR3 contains 18 residues. Trimming at V came to 3 bases and at J to 4 bases, leaving 5 bases not matched to a gene. The V gene's germline CDR1 is LNHNV and CDR2 YYDKDF (reference sequence).

The CDR3 sequence is CASSTPGTYGYTF. The DNA for the CDR3 is TGTGCCAGTAGCACTCCGGGGACCTATGGCTACACCTTC. The chain carries TRBV19 and TRBJ1-2, with TRBD1 as a possible D gene (5 bases). Deletions cut 6 bases from V and 4 bases from J, with 12 bases between. CDR1 and CDR2 from the germline V gene are LNHDA and SQIVND (reference sequence). The CDR3 loop spans 13 amino acids.

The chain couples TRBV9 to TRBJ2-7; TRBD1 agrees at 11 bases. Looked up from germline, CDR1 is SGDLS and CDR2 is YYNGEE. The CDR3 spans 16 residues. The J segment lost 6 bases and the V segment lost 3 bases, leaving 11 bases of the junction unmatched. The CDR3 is CASSAADRTGGSEQYF. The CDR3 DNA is TGTGCCAGCAGCGCCGCCGATAGGACAGGGGGCAGCGAGCAGTACTTC. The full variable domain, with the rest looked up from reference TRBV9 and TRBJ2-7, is DSGVTQTPKHLITATGQRVTLRCSPRSGDLSVYWYQQSLDQGLQFLIQYYNGEERAKGNILERFSAQQFPDLHSELNLSSLELGDSALYFCASSAADRTGGSEQYFGPGTRLTVT.

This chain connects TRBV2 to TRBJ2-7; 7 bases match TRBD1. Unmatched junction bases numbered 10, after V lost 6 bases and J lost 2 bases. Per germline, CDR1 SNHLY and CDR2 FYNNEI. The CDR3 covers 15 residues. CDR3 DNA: TGTGCCAGCAGCAAAAGGGGGACAGACGCCTACGAGCAGTACTTC. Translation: CASSKRGTDAYEQYF.

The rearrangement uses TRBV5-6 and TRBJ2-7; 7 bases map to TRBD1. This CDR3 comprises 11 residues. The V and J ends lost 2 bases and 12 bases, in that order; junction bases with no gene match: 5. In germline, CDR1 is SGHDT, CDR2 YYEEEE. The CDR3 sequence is CASSFLGQRYF. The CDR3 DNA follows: TGTGCCAGCAGCTTTCTGGGACAGCGGTACTTC.

The CDR3: CASSLDPWALENEHTQYF. In nucleotides, the CDR3 is TGTGCCAGCAGCTTAGATCCGTGGGCCCTAGAAAACGAACATACGCAGTATTTT. The J gene is TRBJ2-3, the V gene TRBV7-9, with unresolved D. Germline V gene lookup returns CDR1 SEHNR and CDR2 FQNEAQ (reference sequence). V shed 1 base and J shed 7 bases, with 24 bases lying between them. There are 18 residues in the CDR3.

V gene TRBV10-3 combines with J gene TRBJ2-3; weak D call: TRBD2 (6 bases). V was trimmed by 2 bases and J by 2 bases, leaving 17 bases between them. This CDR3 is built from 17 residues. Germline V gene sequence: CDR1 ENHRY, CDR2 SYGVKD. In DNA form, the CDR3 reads TGTGCCATCAGTGAGACCGTTGGGGGGAGGACCACAGATACGCAGTATTTT. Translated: CAISETVGGRTTDTQYF.

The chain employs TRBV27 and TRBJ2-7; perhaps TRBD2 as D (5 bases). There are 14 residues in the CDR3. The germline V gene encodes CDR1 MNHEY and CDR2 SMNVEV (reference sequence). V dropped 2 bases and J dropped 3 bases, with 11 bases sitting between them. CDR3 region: CASSLGGFHYEQYF. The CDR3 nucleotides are TGTGCCAGCAGTTTAGGAGGCTTCCACTACGAGCAGTACTTC.